Each of the 31 T cell receptor beta chains below was sequenced from the same sample in a study of identical twins. TCRdb passed the 5' RACE reads through MiXCR, listing each CDR3 protein once. The sample contains a few hundred thousand distinct CDR3 sequences, 18% of which appear only once. Sequencing was carried out using naive T cells sorted from blood. These receptors were obtained from a man aged 50 to 59 in good health.

The rearrangement joins TRBV4-3 to TRBJ2-7, with 7 bases that match TRBD1. The CDR3 contains 15 residues. With V trimmed by 1 base and J by 3 bases, 6 bases remained unmatched. Per the germline V gene, CDR1 is LGHNA and CDR2 is YSLEER. The CDR3 DNA reads as TGCGCCAGCAGCCAAGGATACCGGGACAGCTACGAGCAGTACTTC. It codes for CASSQGYRDSYEQYF.

This clonotype has ten or more counts. The chain's CDR3 is CSAREGYQETQYF. The CDR3 DNA sequence: TGCAGTGCTAGAGAAGGGTACCAAGAGACCCAGTACTTC. V and J are TRBV20-1 and TRBJ2-5; D not certain. V was shortened by 0 bases and J by 0 bases, with 5 bases between the two germline ends. The CDR3 spans 13 residues. CDR1 DFQATT and CDR2 SNEGSKA come from the germline V gene (reference sequence).

This clonotype has more than one count but fewer than ten. The chain employs TRBV7-9 and TRBJ2-7; a weak D match, TRBD2 (6 bases). The V gene's germline CDR1 is SEHNR and CDR2 FQNEAQ (reference sequence). V gave up 7 bases and J gave up 2 bases, with 15 bases separating them. The CDR3 is made up of 14 amino acids. The chain's CDR3 is CASTQGSGTYEQYF. The CDR3 DNA reads TGTGCCAGCACCCAGGGTAGCGGAACCTACGAGCAGTACTTC.

At least ten counts were recorded for this clonotype. The J gene is TRBJ2-2, the V gene TRBV7-9; TRBD2 might be the D (6 bases). This CDR3 spans 12 amino acids. V was pared by 4 bases and J by 7 bases, with 7 bases between. CDR1 SEHNR and CDR2 FQNEAQ come from the germline V gene (reference sequence). The DNA of the CDR3 is TGTGCCAGCAGCTCGGGACTCGGGGAGCTGTTTTTT. It yields the protein CASSSGLGELFF.

CDR3 protein: CASTSGTRNNEQFF. The CDR3 DNA follows: TGTGCCAGCACCTCCGGGACTAGAAACAATGAGCAGTTCTTC. This chain links TRBV11-2 with TRBJ2-1; the match to TRBD2 covers 8 bases. The CDR3 spans 14 residues. The germline gives CDR1 SGHAT, CDR2 FQNNGV. The ends lost 7 bases at V and 5 bases at J; junction bases unmatched: 7. Together with reference TRBV11-2 and TRBJ2-1, the CDR3 gives the full variable domain: EAGVAQSPRYKIIEKRQSVAFWCNPISGHATLYWYQQILGQGPKLLIQFQNNGVVDDSQLPKDRFSAERLKGVDSTLKIQPAKLEDSAVYLCASTSGTRNNEQFFGPGTRLTVL.

There are many counts of this clonotype. A read error may account for a junction end that differs from germline. The chain uses TRBV5-1 and TRBJ1-4; D unclear. Germline loops: CDR1 SGHRS, CDR2 YFSETQ. The CDR3 length is 14 residues. In DNA, the CDR3 is TGTGCCAGCAGTTTAGGATCAACTAATGAAAAACTGTTTTTT. Translating gives CASSLGSTNEKLFF.

This clonotype was recorded many times. The chain joins TRBV3-1 to TRBJ1-1; D gene uncertain. In germline, CDR1 is LGHDT, CDR2 YNNKEL (reference sequence). V lost 1 base to trimming and J lost 8 bases, with 8 bases between them. The CDR3 is 12 amino acids. The CDR3: CASSQGRVEAFF. CDR3 DNA sequence: TGTGCCAGCAGCCAAGGTCGGGTGGAAGCTTTCTTT.

Only a few counts were recorded for this clonotype. The chain couples TRBV6-5 to TRBJ2-1, with a weak D call TRBD2 (6 bases). Trimming took 2 bases from V and 7 from J, leaving 15 bases between them. Germline loops: CDR1 MNHEY, CDR2 SVGAGI. The CDR3 totals 15 residues. The CDR3 DNA reads TGTGCCAGCAGTTACAGGCGGGGAGTAAAGAATGAGCAGTTCTTC. Its protein product is CASSYRRGVKNEQFF.

This clonotype was seen many times. The rearrangement uses TRBV5-1 and TRBJ2-3; no clear D gene. The CDR3 covers 13 residues. Trimming took off 0 bases at V and 3 bases at J, with 5 bases between the two ends. Per the germline V gene, CDR1 is SGHRS and CDR2 is YFSETQ. In DNA, the CDR3 is TGCGCCAGCAGCTTGGGGCAGACAGATACGCAGTATTTT. It translates to CASSLGQTDTQYF.

The chain uses TRBV19 and TRBJ2-1, with 7 nucleotides matching TRBD2. This CDR3 contains 16 residues. Per germline, CDR1 LNHDA and CDR2 SQIVND (reference sequence). V was clipped by 4 bases and J by 6 bases; unmatched bases: 12. The CDR3 sequence: CASSRQRGRWGNEQFF. CDR3 bases: TGTGCCAGTAGTAGACAGCGGGGAAGATGGGGCAATGAGCAGTTCTTC.

This clonotype was found many times. The V call is TRBV11-2, the J call TRBJ2-2; D is possibly TRBD2 (5 bases). Per germline, CDR1 SGHAT and CDR2 FQNNGV. The ends were cut back, 1 base at V and 7 bases at J, with 13 bases in the middle. This CDR3 has 15 residues. Here the CDR3 DNA reads TGTGCCAGCAGCTTAGGCCTGGGAGTAGACGGGGAGCTGTTTTTT. It specifies CASSLGLGVDGELFF.

This clonotype was detected many times. The chain uses TRBV10-3 and TRBJ2-1, with D perhaps given as TRBD1 or TRBD2 (5 bases each). CDR1 is ENHRY and CDR2 is SYGVKD in the germline V gene. V lost 10 bases, J lost 6 bases, and 19 bases lay in between. This CDR3 comprises 14 residues. In nucleotides, the CDR3 is TGTGCCAGCACGGGGACCGATCTGGGCAATGAGCAGTTCTTC. Its protein product is CASTGTDLGNEQFF.

This chain uses TRBV6-5 with TRBJ1-1; 8 bases map to TRBD1. From germline, CDR1 is MNHEY and CDR2 SVGAGI. CDR3 length equals 16 residues. With 1 base clipped from V and 8 bases from J, the junction kept 12 bases outside the gene matches. CDR3 residues: CASSYWDRNANKEAFF. CDR3 DNA sequence: TGTGCCAGCAGTTACTGGGACAGGAATGCGAATAAGGAAGCTTTCTTT.

Only a few counts were recorded for this clonotype. V and J are TRBV6-1 and TRBJ2-1; 12 nucleotides match TRBD2. Germline CDR1 and CDR2: MNHNS and SASEGT. V gave up 5 bases and J gave up 0 bases; unmatched junction bases: 5. This CDR3 spans 17 amino acids. Here the CDR3 reads CASSPTSGGFSYNEQFF. CDR3 nucleotide sequence: TGTGCCAGCAGTCCCACTAGCGGGGGGTTCTCCTACAATGAGCAGTTCTTC.

DNA of the CDR3: TGTGCCAGCACAGCGGGAGGAAACACCATATATTTT. It encodes CASTAGGNTIYF. The gene calls are TRBV5-4 and TRBJ1-3; D call uncertain. Trimming stripped 6 bases from V and 4 bases from J, with 8 bases between. The length of the CDR3 is 12 residues. Per the germline V gene, CDR1 is SGHNT and CDR2 is YYREEE (reference sequence).

The J gene is TRBJ2-7, the V gene TRBV2, with 7 bases fitting TRBD2. V lost 3 bases and J lost 2; bases outside the gene matches: 10. From germline, CDR1 is SNHLY and CDR2 FYNNEI. The CDR3 runs to 16 residues. CDR3: CASSDSMGLAAYEQYF. In DNA form, the CDR3 reads TGTGCCAGCAGTGATTCCATGGGTCTAGCGGCCTACGAGCAGTACTTC. Looking up the rest from reference TRBV2 and TRBJ2-7 gives the full variable domain: EPEVTQTPSHQVTQMGQEVILRCVPISNHLYFYWYRQILGQKVEFLVSFYNNEISEKSEIFDDQFSVERPDGSNFTLKIRSTKLEDSAMYFCASSDSMGLAAYEQYFGPGTRLTVT.

The chain combines TRBV7-2 with TRBJ2-1; 9 nucleotides match TRBD1. The CDR3 contains 15 residues. Unmatched junction bases numbered 7, after V lost 1 base and J lost 9 bases. From germline, CDR1 is SGHTA and CDR2 FQGNSA. The CDR3 loop is CASSLGGQGYAEQFF. The CDR3, as DNA: TGTGCCAGCAGCTTAGGTGGACAGGGGTATGCTGAGCAGTTCTTC.

The chain carries TRBV7-9 and TRBJ1-1; 8 nucleotides agree with TRBD1. Unmatched junction bases numbered 6, after V lost 6 bases and J lost 3 bases. The CDR3 is made up of 14 amino acids. Germline V gene lookup returns CDR1 SEHNR and CDR2 FQNEAQ (reference sequence). CDR3 nucleotide sequence: TGTGCCAGCAGGGGAACAGGGGGGTACACTGAAGCTTTCTTT. As protein: CASRGTGGYTEAFF.

CDR3 sequence reads: CASSLAEFNSPLHF. CDR3 DNA sequence: TGCGCCAGCAGCTTGGCCGAATTTAATTCACCCCTCCACTTT. The chain combines TRBV5-1 with TRBJ1-6; D gene ambiguous. V shed 0 bases and J shed 6 bases, with 7 bases lying between them. The CDR3 covers 14 residues. Germline lookup yields CDR1 SGHRS and CDR2 YFSETQ.

This clonotype was observed many times. The chain recombines TRBV7-2 with TRBJ2-3; D is unresolved. This CDR3 is 15 amino acids long. With 5 bases removed from V and 1 base from J, the gap between germline ends came to 13 bases. Germline V gene lookup returns CDR1 SGHTA and CDR2 FQGNSA. CDR3 sequence reads: CASSPGFVGTDTQYF. The CDR3 DNA reads as TGTGCCAGCAGCCCTGGTTTCGTTGGCACAGATACGCAGTATTTT.

This clonotype was detected ten times or more. This chain links TRBV20-1 with TRBJ2-5; 12 bases fit TRBD2. The CDR3 spans 15 residues. CDR1 DFQATT and CDR2 SNEGSKA come from the germline V gene (reference sequence). The ends lost 1 base at V and 1 base at J; junction bases unmatched: 1. The CDR3 spells CSARGGLAGQETQYF. The CDR3 region has the DNA TGCAGTGCTAGAGGGGGACTAGCGGGCCAAGAGACCCAGTACTTC.

This clonotype was seen many times. V and J are TRBV3-1 and TRBJ1-2, with a tentative D call TRBD1 (5 bases). CDR1 is LGHDT, CDR2 YNNKEL, per germline (reference sequence). This CDR3 is built from 14 residues. With 1 base removed from V and 8 bases from J, the gap between germline ends came to 14 bases. As DNA, the CDR3 is TGTGCCAGCAGCCAAGCCGGGACGGCCGGGGGCTACACCTTC. It codes for CASSQAGTAGGYTF.

V usage is TRBV29-1 and J usage is TRBJ1-1, with D hard to call. V lost 6 bases and J lost 3, with 8 bases in between. The CDR3 loop spans 11 amino acids. CDR1 and CDR2 (germline): SQVTM, ANQGSEA. The CDR3 region is CSVSRYTEAFF. CDR3 nucleotides: TGCAGCGTCTCCAGGTACACTGAAGCTTTCTTT.

This chain connects TRBV20-1 to TRBJ2-1, with D unclear. Germline V gives CDR1 DFQATT, CDR2 SNEGSKA (reference sequence). The CDR3 spans 14 residues. The V end was cut by 0 bases, the J end by 0 bases, with 6 bases between. The CDR3 protein is CSARDLASYNEQFF. Here the CDR3 DNA reads TGCAGTGCTAGAGATCTCGCCTCCTACAATGAGCAGTTCTTC.

The chain recombines TRBV7-2 with TRBJ2-7, with D tentatively TRBD1 (6 bases). CDR3 length: 15 amino acids. Germline V lookup: CDR1 SGHTA, CDR2 FQGNSA. V gave up 3 bases and J gave up 0 bases, with 12 bases separating them. CDR3 loop: CASSFQGQSSYEQYF. The CDR3 DNA sequence: TGTGCCAGCAGCTTCCAGGGGCAGAGCTCCTACGAGCAGTACTTC.

This clonotype was seen repeatedly, ten times or more. The V gene is TRBV27, the J gene TRBJ2-5, with 9 positions matching TRBD1. This CDR3 region has 14 residues. Germline CDR1 is MNHEY and CDR2 is SMNVEV (reference sequence). V dropped 6 bases and J dropped 4; count of bases not matched to a gene: 6. CDR3 nucleotide sequence: TGTGCCAGCAGCTTCGACAGGGGGGGAGAGACCCAGTACTTC. Amino acids: CASSFDRGGETQYF.

The V and J genes are TRBV24-1 and TRBJ2-1; TRBD1 matches at 8 bases. J gave up 6 bases and V 5 bases, and 11 bases lay outside the gene matches. From germline, CDR1 is KGHDR and CDR2 SFDVKD. CDR3 length: 16 amino acids. In DNA form, the CDR3 reads TGTGCCACCAGTGGCAACCGGGACAGGCGCCTCAATGAGCAGTTCTTC. It specifies CATSGNRDRRLNEQFF.

This clonotype came up many times. The chain links TRBV5-1 to TRBJ1-6; maybe TRBD1 (5 bases). This CDR3 is built from 15 residues. V was trimmed by 0 bases and J by 5 bases, leaving 9 bases between them. The germline V gene encodes CDR1 SGHRS and CDR2 YFSETQ. CDR3 amino acids: CASSLGQWDNSPLHF. CDR3 sequence (DNA): TGCGCCAGCAGCTTGGGACAGTGGGATAATTCACCCCTCCACTTT.

This clonotype has ten or more counts. The chain joins TRBV25-1 to TRBJ1-2; the D gene is possibly TRBD1 (5 bases). Germline CDR1 and CDR2: MGHDK and SYGVNS. This CDR3 has 13 residues. Trimming pared 6 bases from V and 7 bases from J, leaving 15 bases between. The CDR3 bases are TGTGCCAGCAGAGCGGACACAATCGGTGGCTACACCTTC. Residues: CASRADTIGGYTF.

This rearrangement joins TRBV5-4 to TRBJ2-1; 11 bases line up with TRBD2. Germline V lookup: CDR1 SGHNT, CDR2 YYREEE (reference sequence). The CDR3 is 16 amino acids. The V gene end was trimmed by 1 base and the J gene end by 5 bases; junction bases not matched to a gene: 5. CDR3 amino acids: CASSLPTSGSDNEQFF. CDR3 sequence (DNA): TGTGCCAGCAGCTTGCCAACTAGCGGGAGCGACAATGAGCAGTTCTTC.

V gene TRBV4-2 combines with J gene TRBJ2-7; D is uncertain. The ends were cut back, 0 bases at V and 3 bases at J, with 9 bases in the middle. Germline CDR1 reads LGHNA; CDR2 reads YNFKEQ. CDR3 size: 14 residues. The CDR3 is CASSQDMPGYEQYF. The CDR3 DNA sequence: TGTGCCAGCAGCCAAGACATGCCTGGCTACGAGCAGTACTTC.